This T cell receptor beta chain was recovered during a study of T cell repertoires in cytomegalovirus infection. MiXCR, run by TCRdb on the reads, gives a single entry per CDR3 protein. Among 640,000 or so distinct CDR3 sequences listed, around 35% were seen once. V lost 2 bases and J 0 bases, leaving 17 bases between the germline ends. This CDR3 spans 17 amino acids. Germline V gene data show CDR1 as SGHRS and CDR2 as YFSETQ. About this clonotype: Antigen unknown.

The V and J genes are TRBV5-1 and TRBJ1-1; no firm D call. This sequence was found in a human donor in good health (CMV status not recorded). Some clones in this sample may be carry-over from other donors' samples. The sequenced sample was cultured PBMCs, obtained from culture after CMV antigen stimulation. CDR3 sequence: CASSLSRGTRMNTEAFF. For the CDR3, the DNA is TGCGCCAGCAGCTTATCCCGGGGAACACGGATGAACACTGAAGCTTTCTTT.